The 10 T cell receptor beta chains presented below share a single source sample, sequenced in a study of T cells in Graves' hyperthyroidism and ophthalmopathy. Researchers amplified the TCR beta CDR3 regions from RNA transcripts. Primed by the HTBI set, a first-round RT-PCR was run on the TCR CDR3. TCRdb redid the calling of the multiplex PCR reads with MiXCR, one entry per CDR3 protein. Of roughly 160,000 distinct CDR3 sequences listed, over 7.5% are singletons. The sequenced material came from blood. These receptors all stem from a woman under 30 with Graves' hyperthyroidism that later progressed to Graves' ophthalmopathy.

The table lists this clonotype with a few counts. The chain employs TRBV24-1 and TRBJ1-4; 9 nucleotides match TRBD1. V shed 9 bases, J shed 5 bases, and the junction held 18 bases outside the gene matches. The CDR3 has 18 residues. CDR1 is KGHDR, CDR2 SFDVKD, per germline. CDR3 region: CATLDRDRVYLFNEKLFF. As DNA, the CDR3 is TGTGCCACCTTGGACCGGGACAGGGTCTACCTTTTCAATGAAAAACTGTTTTTT.

This clonotype has a count of ten or more. J is TRBJ2-2 and V is TRBV29-1; TRBD2 might be the D (7 bases). The CDR3 runs to 17 residues. The ends were cut back, 0 bases at V and 3 bases at J, with 17 bases in the middle. CDR1 SQVTM and CDR2 ANQGSEA come from the germline V gene. Written as DNA, the CDR3 is TGCAGCGTTGAAGATCCCCGGGCGGGGGCCTACACCGGGGAGCTGTTTTTT. Protein sequence: CSVEDPRAGAYTGELFF.

This clonotype was observed many times. The chain joins TRBV12-3 or TRBV12-4 to TRBJ1-5; the match to TRBD1 covers 8 bases. Unmatched junction bases numbered 2, after V lost 6 bases and J lost 4 bases. CDR3 length equals 13 residues. The CDR3 spells CASSTGGNQPQHF. The DNA of the CDR3 is TGTGCCAGCAGCACAGGGGGAAATCAGCCCCAGCATTTT.

This clonotype was seen many times. This chain connects TRBV5-1 to TRBJ1-1, with 7 bases that match TRBD1. The CDR3 has 17 residues. Germline CDR1 SGHRS, CDR2 YFSETQ. The trim removed 5 bases at V and 6 bases at J, leaving 19 bases unmatched. This CDR3 is CASRFTTTGTPGAEAFF. CDR3 nucleotides: TGCGCCAGCAGATTTACCACGACAGGGACCCCAGGCGCTGAAGCTTTCTTT.

This clonotype was counted at least ten times. In nucleotides, the CDR3 is TGTGCCAGCAGCTTAGAATCCCGACTAGCGGGAGGAAGAGGGTACTTC. It yields the protein CASSLESRLAGGRGYF. The J gene is TRBJ2-4, the V gene TRBV7-2; TRBD2 matches at 13 bases. V lost 1 base, J lost 15 bases, and 12 bases stayed unmatched. The CDR3 covers 16 residues. Germline V CDR1 and CDR2: SGHTA, FQGNSA.

The J gene is TRBJ1-6, the V gene TRBV5-8, with unresolved D. The CDR3 totals 12 residues. CDR1 is SGHTS, CDR2 YDEGEE, per germline. V was trimmed by 4 bases and J by 7 bases, leaving 6 bases between them. The CDR3 DNA sequence: TGTGCCAGCAGCCATTTAAATTCACCCCTCCACTTT. Its translation: CASSHLNSPLHF.

This clonotype has at least ten counts. The chain joins TRBV15 to TRBJ1-1; 7 bases are a match to TRBD1. The germline CDR1 and CDR2 sequences are LNHNV and YYDKDF (reference sequence). The CDR3 runs 14 residues. Trimming removed 8 bases from V and 0 bases from J; junction bases left unmatched: 6. The CDR3 loop is CATESGQLNTEAFF. In DNA, the CDR3 is TGTGCCACCGAGTCGGGACAGCTGAACACTGAAGCTTTCTTT.

This clonotype was detected many times. The chain couples TRBV7-8 to TRBJ1-6; possibly TRBD1 for D (5 bases). CDR3 length: 13 amino acids. Germline V gives CDR1 SGHVS, CDR2 FQNEAQ. Trimming stripped 5 bases from V and 7 bases from J, with 9 bases between. The CDR3 coding sequence is TGTGCCAGCAGCGTGAGGGGAAATTCACCCCTCCACTTT. Protein: CASSVRGNSPLHF. Variable domain in full (rest from reference TRBV7-8 and TRBJ1-6): GAGVSQSPRYKVAKRGQDVALRCDPISGHVSLFWYQQALGQGPEFLTYFQNEAQLDKSGLPSDRFFAERPEGSVSTLKIQRTQQEDSAVYLCASSVRGNSPLHFGNGTRLTVT.

This clonotype was counted ten times or more. The V call is TRBV7-2, the J call TRBJ1-2; D is perhaps TRBD1 (5 bases). The V gene lost 4 bases and the J gene lost 4 bases, with 13 bases spanning the gap. The germline V gene encodes CDR1 SGHTA and CDR2 FQGNSA. The CDR3 runs 14 residues. In DNA, the CDR3 is TGTGCCAGCAGCTCAAGTCCCAGGGTCTATGGCTACACCTTC. This translates into CASSSSPRVYGYTF.

There are many counts of this clonotype. V and J are TRBV28 and TRBJ1-2, with D perhaps TRBD1 (6 bases). The CDR3 totals 15 residues. With 1 base removed from V and 4 bases from J, the gap between germline ends came to 13 bases. Per the germline V gene, CDR1 is MDHEN and CDR2 is SYDVKM. The CDR3 bases are TGTGCCAGCAGTTTATACGGGGGGCTCCCCTATGGCTACACCTTC. Protein: CASSLYGGLPYGYTF.